Each of the 3 T cell receptor beta chains below was sequenced from the same sample in a study of blood T cell repertoires in COVID-19. This table comes from immunoSEQ multiplex PCR, and its TCRdb copy is limited to in-frame clones, with some not included. The sample consists of about 300,000 clones, approximately 86% of them appearing once. Material for sequencing was PBMCs or T cells enriched from blood (not recorded which). These receptors came from a woman aged 18-29 years who had recovered from COVID-19.

This chain links TRBV9 with TRBJ1-4; unclear D gene. The germline CDR1 and CDR2 sequences are SGDLS and YYNGEE. Trimming removed 4 bases at V and 7 bases at J, with 14 bases between. CDR3 size: 14 residues. The CDR3 region is CASSPAAAGEKLFF. The CDR3 region has the DNA TGTGCCAGCAGCCCCGCGGCCGCGGGTGAAAAACTGTTTTTT.

The CDR3 is CASSPAGRRREDRDTQYF. The DNA for the CDR3 is TGTGCCAGCAGCCCAGCTGGCCGTAGACGGGAGGATAGAGATACGCAGTATTTT. This chain links TRBV7-9 with TRBJ2-3; 7 bases line up with TRBD2. J was trimmed by 5 bases and V by 5 bases; bases with no gene match: 19. Germline V gene lookup returns CDR1 SEHNR and CDR2 FQNEAQ (reference sequence). This CDR3 region has 18 residues.

This rearrangement joins TRBV4-2 to TRBJ1-4, with TRBD1 matching over 7 bases. CDR1 LGHNA and CDR2 YNFKEQ come from the germline V gene. With V trimmed by 0 bases and J by 5 bases, 9 bases remained unmatched. The CDR3 is 17 residues long. The DNA for the CDR3 is TGTGCCAGCAGCCAAGATTGGGCGGGACAGAACAATGAAAAACTGTTTTTT. Its translation is CASSQDWAGQNNEKLFF.